The sequence of this T cell receptor beta chain was determined in a study of STAT5B mutations in CD4+ large granular lymphocyte leukemia (dated by TCRdb to 2022 to 2024). Notes on the research overall: Among the healthy controls, the CDR3 'QG' motif was associated with a particular HLA allele. The study compared the TCRbeta repertoires of patients with CD4+ T-cell large granular lymphocyte leukemia against those of healthy blood donors. Flow cytometry on FACSCanto II or FACSVerse showed that the purified fractions were more than 95% pure among lymphocytes. The research as a whole found: TRBV06-family usage was enriched among the top patient clones (8/27) compared with healthy controls (2/35). CD4-sorted patient repertoires appeared more clonal than healthy CD4+ repertoires, and this difference persisted after removing the putative leukemic clones. Data were not HLA-matched; higher clonality in CD4+ versus CD8+ T-LGLL could reflect the relatively small sample size. Main leukemic clonotypes were private to each patient, although approximately 25% appeared at low frequency in other patients' non-leukemic repertoires.

As to this clone: Its antigen is not yet known. Base-call qualities are not available, and no considerably larger clone is one nucleotide away.

Buffy coats from around 37 blood donors, supplied by the Finnish Red Cross blood service, were used as healthy controls. All TCR-sequenced material derived from peripheral blood: patient blood samples and healthy donor buffy coats. Peripheral blood mononuclear cells were isolated by Ficoll-Hypaque gradient centrifugation. Magnetic purification was used to isolate CD4+ cells from the buffy coats of the healthy controls. The Gentra Puregene Cell and Tissue kit was used to extract genomic DNA, and a Qubit 2.0 fluorometer was used to measure the amount of genomic DNA. The immunoSEQ assay at survey resolution was used to sequence TCRbeta rearrangements from genomic DNA. Concerning the study's data processing: In the TCR sequencing data, the lowest productive clonotype frequency that could be detected was 2.59 x 10-5. Analyses included only productive TCRbeta rearrangements, meaning complete and in-frame sequences. Simpson clonality, calculated in the immunoSEQ Analyzer version 3.0, was used as the measure of sample clonality. Clones were binned by frequency as very rare, small, medium, large (1-20%) or hyperexpanded (>20%). Generation probabilities were estimated with OLGA 1.2.3, V-gene circos plots were generated with VDJtools, specificities were searched for in VDJdb, and CDR3 motifs were identified with GLIPH. The table was pulled from immuneACCESS by TCRdb, which kept in-frame rearrangements only. Such tables lose some clones; where checked, under half of the loss comes from unresolved V genes, and the rest has no known cause. That table furnishes V, J and clone size, whereas the DNA furnished D and trimming. The sample table contains fewer than 50,000 clones; only one count was recorded for 70% to 90% of them. Jointly, the top ten make up 2.6% of the sample.

V loses 3 bases of germline sequence and J loses 4 bases, and the interval between the two ends is 13 bases. Sequences MNHNY (CDR1) and SVGAGI (CDR2) are obtained from the germline V gene (reference sequence). Measured from the cysteine to the phenylalanine, the CDR3 is 15 residues long. Only CDR3 DNA remains: 45 bases, in frame from the first base. This TCR came from a human donor in good health. The specimen was CD4+ T cells from blood buffy coats. The chain links TRBV6-6 with TRBJ1-5; TRBD1 is perhaps the D gene, given 6 matching bases. The CDR3 sequence is CASSYNPDSNQPQHF. The DNA sequence reads TGTGCCAGCAGTTATAACCCGGACAGTAATCAGCCCCAGCATTTT.